The next 17 T cell receptor beta chains were all read from a single sample in a study of T-cell reconstitution after alpha-beta-depleted transplantation in children. Preparation of the TCRbeta library involved a method that used unique molecular identifiers. TCRdb processed the PCR reads anew with MiXCR; each CDR3 protein has one entry. Of around 400,000 distinct CDR3 sequences in the sample, about a fifth were seen once. Source: PBMCs from the stem cell graft donor, taken from the stem cell graft. Every receptor here comes from a human donor who donated a stem cell graft to a child with acute myeloid leukemia.

The rearrangement links TRBV4-1 to TRBJ2-1, with a tentative D call TRBD2 (5 bases). This CDR3 contains 14 residues. Trimming pared 7 bases from V and 7 bases from J, leaving 17 bases between. CDR1 and CDR2 (germline): MGHRA, YSYEKL. The CDR3: CASKVEGVWNEQFF. CDR3 DNA: TGCGCCAGCAAAGTAGAGGGAGTTTGGAATGAGCAGTTCTTC.

CDR3 DNA sequence: TGTGCCAGCAGCCACCGGGGACCGAACACTGAAGCTTTCTTT. It yields the protein CASSHRGPNTEAFF. The chain uses TRBV3-1 and TRBJ1-1; tentative D call: TRBD1 (5 bases). Germline V gives CDR1 LGHDT, CDR2 YNNKEL (reference sequence). This CDR3 comprises 14 residues. V lost 3 bases and J lost 1, with 9 bases in between. Full variable domain (rest looked up from reference TRBV3-1 and TRBJ1-1): DTAVSQTPKYLVTQMGNDKSIKCEQNLGHDTMYWYKQDSKKFLKIMFSYNNKELIINETVPNRFSPKSPDKAHLNLHINSLELGDSAVYFCASSHRGPNTEAFFGQGTRLTVV.

This chain links TRBV29-1 with TRBJ1-1; D not certain. Germline values: CDR1 SQVTM, CDR2 ANQGSEA. The length of the CDR3 is 13 residues. Deletions cut 4 bases from V and 1 base from J, with 10 bases between. As DNA, the CDR3 is TGCAGCGTTGCCCTCGTCACGAACACTGAAGCTTTCTTT. This gives the protein CSVALVTNTEAFF.

This clonotype was found many times. V usage is TRBV27 and J usage is TRBJ2-1, with 7 bases identical to TRBD2. The CDR3 totals 13 residues. Germline V gives CDR1 MNHEY, CDR2 SMNVEV (reference sequence). With V trimmed by 3 bases and J by 6 bases, 2 bases remained unmatched. CDR3 bases: TGTGCCAGCAGTTTTACGGGAGGCAATGAGCAGTTCTTC. Its protein is CASSFTGGNEQFF.

The J gene is TRBJ1-5, the V gene TRBV21-1. TRBV21-1 is a listed pseudogene. This CDR3 spans 18 amino acids. The CDR3 coding sequence is TGTGCCAGCAGCAAACCTAACTCGTTCGTGGTCAGCAATCAGCCCCAGCATTTT. Protein sequence: CASSKPNSFVVSNQPQHF.

This clonotype was counted between two and nine times. This sequence joins TRBV29-1 and TRBJ1-6; D is possibly TRBD1 (6 bases). The V and J ends lost 3 bases and 7 bases respectively, with 13 bases between them. The CDR3 is 14 residues long. The germline V gene has CDR1 SQVTM and CDR2 ANQGSEA. The CDR3 sequence: CSVDLQGPNSPLHF. CDR3 nucleotide sequence: TGCAGCGTTGACCTACAGGGCCCCAATTCACCCCTCCACTTT.

This clonotype was seen only once. V is TRBV3-1 and J is TRBJ2-3, with 7 bases fitting TRBD1. Germline loops: CDR1 LGHDT, CDR2 YNNKEL (reference sequence). The V gene end was trimmed by 1 base and the J gene end by 6 bases; junction bases not matched to a gene: 1. This CDR3 contains 13 residues. The CDR3 DNA sequence: TGTGCCAGCAGCCAAGTCAGGGGGGATACGCAGTATTTT. It encodes CASSQVRGDTQYF.

Many counts were recorded for this clonotype. The CDR3 spells CASSSARTSGRLGETQYF. The CDR3, as DNA: TGTGCCAGCAGTTCCGCCCGGACTAGCGGGAGACTGGGGGAGACCCAGTACTTC. V is TRBV12-3 or TRBV12-4 and J is TRBJ2-5, with 13 bases identical to TRBD2. The CDR3 contains 18 residues. V trimming: 4 bases; J trimming: 5 bases; junction bases outside the gene matches: 13.

The chain links TRBV27 to TRBJ2-7, with a weak D call TRBD1 (5 bases). This CDR3 has 15 residues. Germline loops: CDR1 MNHEY, CDR2 SMNVEV (reference sequence). Trimming shortened V by 2 bases and J by 0 bases, and 11 bases separated the two germline ends. CDR3 in DNA: TGTGCCAGCAGTTTAATTTGGGGCGGCTCCTACGAGCAGTACTTC. It encodes CASSLIWGGSYEQYF.

This chain uses TRBV18 with TRBJ2-7, with D tentatively TRBD1 (5 bases). CDR1 is KGHSH and CDR2 is LQKENI in the germline V gene. The CDR3 runs 15 residues. V lost 4 bases to trimming and J lost 3 bases, with 16 bases between them. CDR3 in amino acids: CASSLTESGFYEQYF. Here the CDR3 DNA reads TGTGCCAGCTCACTAACCGAGTCAGGGTTCTACGAGCAGTACTTC.

This clonotype has just one count. J is TRBJ2-2 and V is TRBV2; TRBD1 aligns across 10 bases. J was trimmed by 5 bases and V by 6 bases; bases with no gene match: 6. The V gene's germline CDR1 is SNHLY and CDR2 FYNNEI. This CDR3 region has 15 residues. The DNA of the CDR3 is TGTGCCAGCAGATTCCGGGACAGGGGAACCGGGGAGCTGTTTTTT. Its protein is CASRFRDRGTGELFF.

The chain recombines TRBV12-3 or TRBV12-4 with TRBJ1-2; unclear D gene. V gave up 7 bases and J gave up 10 bases, with 16 bases separating them. The CDR3 contains 12 residues. Here the CDR3 reads CASTWAGEAYTF. The CDR3 region has the DNA TGTGCCAGCACCTGGGCAGGAGAGGCCTACACCTTC.

This clonotype was counted only a few times. V gene TRBV9 combines with J gene TRBJ2-7, with TRBD1 as a possible D gene (6 bases). Trimming took off 3 bases at V and 1 base at J, with 8 bases between the two ends. The V gene's germline CDR1 is SGDLS and CDR2 YYNGEE. There are 13 residues in the CDR3. The CDR3 DNA is TGTGCCAGCAGCGCAGGGGATTCCTACGAGCAGTACTTC. Translating it yields CASSAGDSYEQYF.

The chain has TRBV12-3 or TRBV12-4 and TRBJ1-2; D is possibly TRBD1 (5 bases). The CDR3 length is 13 residues. Trimming shortened V by 1 base and J by 11 bases, and 14 bases separated the two germline ends. The CDR3 reads CASSLGSVWGYTF. DNA of the CDR3: TGTGCCAGCAGTTTAGGCAGCGTATGGGGGTACACCTTC.

The gene calls are TRBV29-1 and TRBJ2-5, with 9 bases identical to TRBD1. CDR3 size: 16 residues. In germline, CDR1 is SQVTM, CDR2 ANQGSEA. The J segment lost 4 bases and the V segment lost 0 bases, leaving 9 bases of the junction unmatched. Here the CDR3 DNA reads TGCAGCGTTGAAGAGCCGAGGGGGGGACAGGGAGAGACCCAGTACTTC. This translates into CSVEEPRGGQGETQYF.

The chain carries TRBV27 and TRBJ2-3; TRBD2 matches 10 bases. V shed 0 bases, J shed 3 bases, and the junction held 0 bases outside the gene matches. CDR1 is MNHEY, CDR2 SMNVEV, per germline (reference sequence). The CDR3 totals 15 residues. The CDR3: CASSLSSGGTDTQYF. The CDR3 DNA reads as TGTGCCAGCAGTTTATCTAGCGGGGGGACAGATACGCAGTATTTT.

CDR3 coding DNA: TGTGCCAGCAGCGTAGAATTGGCAGGGAACACCGGGGAGCTGTTTTTT. It encodes CASSVELAGNTGELFF. The rearrangement uses TRBV9 and TRBJ2-2; D gene ambiguous. In germline, CDR1 is SGDLS, CDR2 YYNGEE. The CDR3 loop spans 16 amino acids. V was clipped by 0 bases and J by 1 base, with 10 bases between them. The whole variable domain, remainder taken from reference TRBV9 and TRBJ2-2, is DSGVTQTPKHLITATGQRVTLRCSPRSGDLSVYWYQQSLDQGLQFLIQYYNGEERAKGNILERFSAQQFPDLHSELNLSSLELGDSALYFCASSVELAGNTGELFFGEGSRLTVL.